A single sample gave rise to the 5 T cell receptor beta chains below, sequenced in a study of blood T cells in healthy people across ages. Through a sample-barcoded 5' primer and a J-beta primer mix, a second PCR was run for roughly 7 to 12 cycles. TCRdb passed the 5' RACE reads through MiXCR, listing each CDR3 protein once. In the table there are 550,000 to 800,000 distinct CDR3 sequences, around 32% of which are singletons. What was sequenced was blood. Every receptor here comes from an elderly woman in good health.

This clonotype was counted a few times. The V call is TRBV20-1, the J call TRBJ1-6; TRBD1 matches 9 bases. Germline trimming cut 0 bases from V and 9 bases from J; bases unmatched to any gene: 9. Germline V gene lookup returns CDR1 DFQATT and CDR2 SNEGSKA (reference sequence). There are 16 residues in the CDR3. The CDR3: CSARDVSGTGRSPLHF. As DNA, the CDR3 is TGCAGTGCTAGAGATGTCTCCGGGACAGGGCGTTCACCCCTCCACTTT.

A few counts support this clonotype. A much larger clonotype is one base distant, so this may be a read error. The rearrangement joins TRBV29-1 to TRBJ2-7, with D unclear. The CDR3 is 12 amino acids. The V gene lost 7 bases and the J gene lost 0 bases, with 10 bases spanning the gap. From germline, CDR1 is SQVTM and CDR2 ANQGSEA. CDR3 sequence: CSAWRGSYEQYF. The CDR3 region has the DNA TGCAGCGCCTGGCGCGGCTCCTACGAGCAGTACTTC.

This clonotype has only a few counts. The genes are TRBV2 and TRBJ2-3, with D tentatively TRBD1 (7 bases). CDR1 is SNHLY and CDR2 is FYNNEI in the germline V gene. Trimming removed 6 bases at V and 4 bases at J, with 17 bases between. This CDR3 comprises 15 residues. DNA of the CDR3: TGTGCCAGCAGACCTTACAGGGGAGGCGCAGATACGCAGTATTTT. Translated: CASRPYRGGADTQYF.

This clonotype appeared many times. This rearrangement joins TRBV6-6 to TRBJ1-5; 7 bases map to TRBD1. Trimming removed 2 bases from V and 6 bases from J; junction bases left unmatched: 13. The CDR3 is made up of 17 amino acids. Germline values: CDR1 MNHNY, CDR2 SVGAGI (reference sequence). The chain's CDR3 is CASSYGGDSRGGQPQHF. The CDR3 region has the DNA TGTGCCAGCAGTTACGGGGGGGACAGCCGAGGGGGTCAGCCCCAGCATTTT.

The V and J genes are TRBV6-5 and TRBJ2-3, with 9 positions matching TRBD2. The J segment lost 3 bases and the V segment lost 11 bases, leaving 9 bases of the junction unmatched. This CDR3 is built from 14 residues. CDR1 and CDR2 (germline): MNHEY, SVGAGI. This CDR3 is CAVRAGGGTDTQYF. The CDR3 DNA follows: TGTGCCGTAAGAGCGGGAGGAGGAACAGATACGCAGTATTTT.